Below are 21 T cell receptor beta chains sequenced from a single sample in a study of PD-1 blockade in classical Hodgkin lymphoma. Each and every patient relapsed after autologous stem cell transplantation, and patients got differing brentuximab vedotin exposure. Sequencing used immunoSEQ multiplex PCR; TCRdb keeps in-frame clones, though not all of them. The repertoire has 95,000 to 120,000 clones, 70% to 90% of them found once; the top ten carry 15% to 20%. This specimen was peripheral blood mononuclear cells (PBMCs), taken before the second cycle of nivolumab. The source of these receptors is a human donor with classical Hodgkin lymphoma.

In this sample, this clone turned up a few times. This chain connects TRBV2 to TRBJ1-1; D ambiguous. V was clipped by 2 bases and J by 1 base, with 5 bases between them. The CDR3 has 13 amino acids. The germline CDR1 and CDR2 sequences are SNHLY and FYNNEI. CDR3 amino acids: CASSELENTEAFF. The CDR3 DNA is TGTGCCAGCAGTGAATTGGAGAACACTGAAGCTTTCTTT.

V is TRBV19 and J is TRBJ1-1, with D possibly TRBD1 on 5 matching bases. CDR3 length equals 12 residues. Germline V gene data show CDR1 as LNHDA and CDR2 as SQIVND (reference sequence). Between the trimmed V and J ends, which lost 5 bases and 8 bases, there was a span of 12 bases. The chain's CDR3 is CASSQDTLEAFF. In DNA form, the CDR3 reads TGTGCCAGTAGTCAGGACACGCTCGAAGCTTTCTTT.

The chain joins TRBV4-1 to TRBJ2-5, with 7 bases lining up with TRBD2. Near its end, the DNA agrees better with TRBJ2-7, so the J call may be wrong. The germline V gene has CDR1 MGHRA and CDR2 YSYEKL. This CDR3 has 15 amino acids. In DNA form, the CDR3 reads TGCGCCAGCAGCCAAGAGGGCGGGAGAACCTACGAGCAGTACTTC. Translating gives CASSQEGGRTYEQYF.

The gene calls are TRBV30 and TRBJ1-3; the D is unclear. The length of the CDR3 is 12 residues. V shed 4 bases and J shed 3 bases, with 7 bases lying between them. Germline CDR1 reads GTSNPN; CDR2 reads SVGIG (reference sequence). CDR3 in DNA: TGTGCCTGGACCCCCGGTGGAAACACCATATATTTT. Protein product: CAWTPGGNTIYF.

This rearrangement joins TRBV6-5 to TRBJ2-1; a weak D match, TRBD2 (5 bases). The V end lost 7 bases, the J end lost 4 bases, and 11 bases lay between the germline ends. This CDR3 is 13 amino acids long. CDR1 and CDR2 from the germline V gene are MNHEY and SVGAGI. CDR3 sequence reads: CASTLREYNEQFF. The CDR3 DNA follows: TGTGCCAGCACTCTGAGGGAATACAATGAGCAGTTCTTC.

This clone was recorded only once. Here the CDR3 reads CASSLATGGRETQYF. CDR3 DNA: TGTGCCAGCAGTTTAGCGACAGGGGGAAGAGAGACCCAGTACTTC. The genes are TRBV28 and TRBJ2-5, with 9 bases fitting TRBD1. Germline V CDR1 and CDR2: MDHEN, SYDVKM. The CDR3 totals 15 residues. V lost 2 bases and J lost 4; bases outside the gene matches: 5.

The chain joins TRBV6-4 to TRBJ2-7; D possibly matches TRBD1 or TRBD2 (6 bases each). The CDR3 sequence is 14 residues long. Germline CDR1 and CDR2: MRHNA and SNTAGT. Trimming pared 0 bases from V and 7 bases from J, leaving 13 bases between. CDR3 in amino acids: CASSDSLRRGEQYF. For the CDR3, the DNA is TGTGCCAGCAGTGACTCGTTGCGGAGGGGGGAGCAGTACTTC.

The chain recombines TRBV19 with TRBJ2-5; D is tentatively TRBD1 or TRBD2 (5 bases each). Trimming took off 4 bases at V and 0 bases at J, with 12 bases between the two ends. This CDR3 is 15 amino acids long. Germline CDR1 and CDR2: LNHDA and SQIVND (reference sequence). CDR3 coding DNA: TGTGCCAGTAGTACTTGGCTGGGGGACCAAGAGACCCAGTACTTC. Translation gives CASSTWLGDQETQYF.

V is TRBV7-9 and J is TRBJ1-3, with D possibly TRBD1 on 5 matching bases. The CDR3 has 15 residues. With 5 bases removed from V and 4 bases from J, the gap between germline ends came to 15 bases. CDR1 is SEHNR and CDR2 is FQNEAQ in the germline V gene (reference sequence). The CDR3 DNA reads as TGTGCCAGCAGCCCCAGGGATCAAGGGGGAAACACCATATATTTT. This codes for CASSPRDQGGNTIYF.

This rearrangement joins TRBV12-5 to TRBJ2-2; 9 bases agree with TRBD1. J gave up 3 bases and V 0 bases, and 2 bases lay outside the gene matches. CDR3 size: 16 residues. Germline V gene sequence: CDR1 LGHNT, CDR2 FRNRAP. CDR3 protein: CASGLVTGGYTGELFF. CDR3 nucleotides: TGTGCTAGTGGTTTGGTAACAGGGGGCTACACCGGGGAGCTGTTTTTT.

The chain couples TRBV28 to TRBJ2-1; 12 bases are shared with TRBD2. The germline V gene encodes CDR1 MDHEN and CDR2 SYDVKM. The length of the CDR3 is 15 residues. J was trimmed by 8 bases and V by 4 bases; bases with no gene match: 6. The CDR3 loop is CASSSETSGSHEQFF. CDR3 sequence (DNA): TGTGCCAGCAGTTCCGAGACTAGCGGGAGTCATGAGCAGTTCTTC.

The chain has TRBV29-1 and TRBJ2-5; 9 nucleotides line up with TRBD2. Germline CDR1 and CDR2: SQVTM and ANQGSEA. The CDR3 extends over 15 amino acids. Trimming at V came to 1 base and at J to 5 bases, leaving 8 bases not matched to a gene. CDR3 in amino acids: CSVEGVAGVGETQYF. The CDR3, as DNA: TGCAGCGTTGAAGGGGTAGCGGGAGTGGGGGAGACCCAGTACTTC.

This clone was seen a handful of times. V is TRBV7-9 and J is TRBJ1-1, with a tentative D call TRBD1 (5 bases). Germline V CDR1 and CDR2: SEHNR, FQNEAQ (reference sequence). Trimming removed 1 base at V and 4 bases at J, with 22 bases between. The CDR3 runs 18 residues. Here the CDR3 DNA reads TGTGCCAGCAGCTTAGGTCCGGCAGGGTTTATTGCCTTCACTGAAGCTTTCTTT. This sequence encodes CASSLGPAGFIAFTEAFF.

The genes are TRBV7-9 and TRBJ2-7, with 10 bases identical to TRBD2. Per the germline V gene, CDR1 is SEHNR and CDR2 is FQNEAQ (reference sequence). The CDR3 is 15 amino acids. The V and J ends lost 5 bases and 5 bases, in that order; junction bases with no gene match: 9. CDR3 coding DNA: TGTGCCAGCAGCATTAGACTAGCGGGCGTCGACGAGCAGTACTTC. This codes for CASSIRLAGVDEQYF.

J is TRBJ1-1 and V is TRBV5-4, with D perhaps TRBD1 (5 bases). The CDR3 has 16 residues. Trimming removed 6 bases from V and 5 bases from J, with 23 bases in between. Germline CDR1 and CDR2: SGHNT and YYREEE (reference sequence). CDR3 in DNA: TGTGCCAGCACCTTTGGTGGGGGAATAGGGGAGACTGAAGCTTTCTTT. This gives the protein CASTFGGGIGETEAFF. Full variable domain (rest looked up from reference TRBV5-4 and TRBJ1-1): ETGVTQSPTHLIKTRGQQVTLRCSSQSGHNTVSWYQQALGQGPQFIFQYYREEENGRGNFPPRFSGLQFPNYSSELNVNALELDDSALYLCASTFGGGIGETEAFFGQGTRLTVV.

V and J are TRBV19 and TRBJ1-1; D not resolved. Germline V gives CDR1 LNHDA, CDR2 SQIVND (reference sequence). The V gene lost 3 bases and the J gene lost 0 bases, with 11 bases spanning the gap. The CDR3 is made up of 15 amino acids. The CDR3 bases are TGTGCCAGTAGTATCTTCGGACCGCTGAACACTGAAGCTTTCTTT. Residues: CASSIFGPLNTEAFF. The full variable domain, with the rest looked up from reference TRBV19 and TRBJ1-1, is DGGITQSPKYLFRKEGQNVTLSCEQNLNHDAMYWYRQDPGQGLRLIYYSQIVNDFQKGDIAEGYSVSREKKESFPLTVTSAQKNPTAFYLCASSIFGPLNTEAFFGQGTRLTVV.

This CDR3 is CASSKLGLNYGYTF. CDR3 in DNA: TGTGCCAGCAGTAAGTTAGGTCTTAACTATGGCTACACCTTC. The V and J genes are TRBV6-6 and TRBJ1-2; the D is unclear. CDR3 length: 14 residues. Trimming stripped 5 bases from V and 1 base from J, with 11 bases between. CDR1 and CDR2 from the germline V gene are MNHNY and SVGAGI (reference sequence).

The rearrangement joins TRBV6-1 to TRBJ1-3; 8 nucleotides align to TRBD1. The trim removed 4 bases at V and 0 bases at J, leaving 2 bases unmatched. Germline lookup yields CDR1 MNHNS and CDR2 SASEGT. CDR3 length equals 15 residues. The CDR3 coding sequence is TGTGCCAGCAGTGCCACAGGGGGCTCTGGAAACACCATATATTTT. It translates to CASSATGGSGNTIYF.

As for this clone: The same CDR3 arises from other DNA sequences in this sample as well. The chain has TRBV27 and TRBJ1-1; D not resolved. This CDR3 has 13 residues. V was pared by 1 base and J by 1 base, with 4 bases between. Germline V CDR1 and CDR2: MNHEY, SMNVEV (reference sequence). The DNA of the CDR3 is TGTGCCAGCAGTTTATACAGGAACACTGAAGCTTTCTTT. Its protein product is CASSLYRNTEAFF.

The chain is built from TRBV5-1 and TRBJ2-1; 14 bases are shared with TRBD2. Looked up from germline, CDR1 is SGHRS and CDR2 is YFSETQ. The CDR3 spans 14 residues. The ends lost 3 bases at V and 14 bases at J; junction bases unmatched: 7. The CDR3, as DNA: TGCGCCAGCAGCTCCGGGACTAGCGGGAGTAAGGAGTTCTTC. Its translation is CASSSGTSGSKEFF.

The chain joins TRBV28 to TRBJ1-3, with 10 positions matching TRBD1. V gave up 5 bases and J gave up 2 bases; unmatched junction bases: 12. The CDR3 is 18 amino acids. The germline V gene has CDR1 MDHEN and CDR2 SYDVKM. The CDR3 loop is CASSLPGTGVITGNTIYF. The CDR3 DNA reads as TGTGCCAGCAGTCTCCCCGGGACAGGGGTTATTACTGGAAACACCATATATTTT. The entire variable domain, with the rest obtained from reference TRBV28 and TRBJ1-3, is as follows: DVKVTQSSRYLVKRTGEKVFLECVQDMDHENMFWYRQDPGLGLRLIYFSYDVKMKEKGDIPEGYSVSREKKERFSLILESASTNQTSMYLCASSLPGTGVITGNTIYFGEGSWLTVV.